Sequencing of this T cell receptor beta chain was carried out in a study of memory CD4+ T cells and cytomegalovirus serostatus. Study-wide background: Of the healthy Belgian adults, 9 or 10 were CMV seropositive and more than 20 seronegative.

Sequencing used immunoSEQ multiplex PCR; TCRdb keeps in-frame clones, though not all of them. The repertoire includes around 40,000 clones, more than 75% of them detected once, and 0.79% sits in the top ten. The sort gate was single viable CD3+CD4+CD8-CD45RO+ cells for memory CD4+ T cells. Sequenced sample: memory CD4+ T cells from blood. The clonotype was recovered from an adult in good health and CMV-seronegative.

The CDR3 DNA sequence: TGTGCCAGCAGTTACTGGACAACTAACTATGGCTACACCTTC. Translating it yields CASSYWTTNYGYTF. The chain links TRBV28 to TRBJ1-2; weak D call: TRBD1 (5 bases). CDR1 MDHEN and CDR2 SYDVKM come from the germline V gene. The CDR3 is made up of 14 amino acids. V lost 4 bases and J 0 bases, leaving 9 bases between the germline ends.